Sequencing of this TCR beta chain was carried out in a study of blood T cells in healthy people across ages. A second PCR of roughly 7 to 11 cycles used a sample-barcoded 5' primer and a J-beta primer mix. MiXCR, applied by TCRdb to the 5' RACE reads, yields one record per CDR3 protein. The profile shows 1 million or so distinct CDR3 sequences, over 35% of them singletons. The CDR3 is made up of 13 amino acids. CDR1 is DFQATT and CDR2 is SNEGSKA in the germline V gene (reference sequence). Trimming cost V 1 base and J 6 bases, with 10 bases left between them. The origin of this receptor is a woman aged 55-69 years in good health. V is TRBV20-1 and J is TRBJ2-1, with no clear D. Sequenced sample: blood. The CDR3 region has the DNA TGCAGTGCTAGAGGGCCAGGCACCAATGAGCAGTTCTTC. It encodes CSARGPGTNEQFF.